This is a list of T cell receptor beta chains from one sample in a study of blood T cell repertoires in COVID-19. Profiling relied on immunoSEQ multiplex PCR, and the TCRdb table lists in-frame clones only, not all of them. The repertoire holds around 130,000 clones, with about four fifths as singletons. Sequencing used peripheral blood. These receptors came from a human donor in a cohort sampled during active COVID-19. The CDR3 runs from the conserved cysteine through the conserved F or W. A D gene is named only where the DNA matches it firmly. Clone size appears in some rows only: once, few, many, or a class for an expanded clone.

d_call,v_call,j_call,clone_size,cdr3_nt,cdr3_aa
TRBD2,TRBV5-4,TRBJ2-2,many,TGTGCCACCTCCCTACCTAGCGGGGTCACCGGGGAGCTGTTTTTT,CATSLPSGVTGELFF
-,TRBV15,TRBJ2-1,-,TGTGCCACCAGCAGAGACCTCTACCAACCCTACAATGAGCAGTTCTTC,CATSRDLYQPYNEQFF
TRBD2,TRBV19,TRBJ2-5,few,TGTGCCAGTTCCCTTAGCGGGGGGTTCGAGACCCAGTACTTC,CASSLSGGFETQYF
-,TRBV4-1,TRBJ1-6,-,TGCGCCAGCAGCACTGGTGGAGGTAATTCACCCCTCCACTTT,CASSTGGGNSPLHF
-,TRBV5-1,TRBJ2-1,-,TGCGCCAGCAGCTTGGATTCAGGGGCCTACAATGAGCAGTTCTTC,CASSLDSGAYNEQFF
-,TRBV2,TRBJ2-7,-,TGTGCCAGCAGTGGGGCAGCCGACTCCTACGAGCAGTACTTC,CASSGAADSYEQYF
-,TRBV24-1,TRBJ2-2,-,TGTGCCACCAGTGAGCCAGGGTCCGGGGAGCTGTTTTTT,CATSEPGSGELFF
-,TRBV7-2,TRBJ1-2,-,TGTGCCAGCAGCTTCGACAGGTCCCTCGGAGACTACACCTTC,CASSFDRSLGDYTF
TRBD2,TRBV5-1,TRBJ2-5,-,TGCGCCAGCAGCTCTACCACCGGACTAGCGGGGGAAACCCAGTACTTC,CASSSTTGLAGETQYF
TRBD1,TRBV4-3,TRBJ2-7,few,TGCGCCAGCAGCAACGGGGGACAGGTTGAGGAGCAGTACTTC,CASSNGGQVEEQYF
TRBD1,TRBV5-1,TRBJ1-2,-,TGCGCCAGCAGCTTGATTGGGCAGGGGGGAAACTATGGCTACACCTTC,CASSLIGQGGNYGYTF
-,TRBV5-1,TRBJ2-5,-,TGCGCCAGCAGCTTGGTGGCTGCTCAAGAGACCCAGTACTTC,CASSLVAAQETQYF
TRBD2,TRBV6-5,TRBJ2-1,-,TGTGCCAGCAGGAGAAGCGGGGGGGCCTCGGATGAGCAGTTCTTC,CASRRSGGASDEQFF
-,TRBV3-1/TRBV3-2,TRBJ1-2,-,TGTGCCAGCAGCCCCAGGGCCCGGAGTTTTTATGGCTACACCTTC,CASSPRARSFYGYTF
TRBD2,TRBV10-3,TRBJ2-3,-,TGTGCCATCAGCGAGACGGCGACTAGCGGGGGGAGGAAAGATACGCAGTATTTT,CAISETATSGGRKDTQYF
TRBD1,TRBV19,TRBJ1-5,few,TGTGCCAGTAGTATGGGGGACAGAATCAATCAGCCCCAGCATTTT,CASSMGDRINQPQHF
TRBD1,TRBV5-1,TRBJ2-7,-,TGCGCCAGCAGCGCACAAAGACAGGGGGCGGCGTACGAGCAGTACTTC,CASSAQRQGAAYEQYF
-,TRBV6-5,TRBJ1-3,-,TGTGCCAGCAGGGGGAGCTCTGGAAACACCATATATTTT,CASRGSSGNTIYF
TRBD1,TRBV3-1/TRBV3-2,TRBJ1-2,-,TGTGCCAGCAGCCAAGAATCAGGGGGGAGGTATGGCTACACCTTC,CASSQESGGRYGYTF
-,TRBV10-1,TRBJ2-2,-,TGCGCCAGCAGTGCCAAAGGGGTGAACACCGGGGAGCTGTTTTTT,CASSAKGVNTGELFF
-,TRBV3-1/TRBV3-2,TRBJ2-1,-,TGTGCCAGCAGCCAAGGCCCCGGTAGCTTGGATGAGCAGTTCTTC,CASSQGPGSLDEQFF
TRBD2,TRBV14,TRBJ2-5,once,TGTGCCAGCAGCCAAGAGCCGGGACTAGTTATAGAGACCCAGTACTTC,CASSQEPGLVIETQYF
-,TRBV15,TRBJ2-6,-,TGTGCCACTGGCAGGGGCCCCCCTAACTCTGGGGCCAACGTCCTGACTTTC,CATGRGPPNSGANVLTF
TRBD1,TRBV28,TRBJ2-7,-,TGTGCCAGCAGTTTCAGGGGGCCTTCCTACGAGCAGTACTTC,CASSFRGPSYEQYF
TRBD1,TRBV5-1,TRBJ2-2,once,TGCGCCAGCAGCTTGGAAGAGGGGGCCACCGGGGAGCTGTTTTTT,CASSLEEGATGELFF
TRBD1,TRBV6-5,TRBJ2-7,-,TGTGCCAGCAGATCCGGGACAGGGAGAACCTACGAGCAGTACTTC,CASRSGTGRTYEQYF
TRBD1,TRBV2,TRBJ2-7,few,TGTGCCAGCAAAGACGTTCGGACAGGATTAATCTACGAGCAGTACTTC,CASKDVRTGLIYEQYF
TRBD2,TRBV6-5,TRBJ2-1,-,TGTGCCAGCAGCCGGACTAGCGGGGGGGGGCAGTTCTTC,CASSRTSGGGQFF
-,TRBV18,TRBJ1-2,-,TGTGCCAGCTCACCAACCCCGGGTCAGGGAAACTATGGCTACACCTTC,CASSPTPGQGNYGYTF
TRBD1,TRBV6-2/TRBV6-3,TRBJ1-1,-,TGTGCCAGCAGTACACTACAGGGGGGGAACACTGAAGCTTTCTTT,CASSTLQGGNTEAFF
-,TRBV21-1,TRBJ2-3,once,TGTGCCAGCAGCGAATCCGGCGGGACGGTCACAGATACGCAGTATTTT,CASSESGGTVTDTQYF
-,TRBV18,TRBJ2-2,-,TGTGCCAGCTCACCTTACATTACAGGGACCGGGGAGCTGTTTTTT,CASSPYITGTGELFF
-,TRBV7-2,TRBJ2-3,-,TGTGCCAGCAGCTCAGCGGCGGGATTCACAGATACGCAGTATTTT,CASSSAAGFTDTQYF
TRBD2,TRBV7-9,TRBJ2-5,-,TGTGCCAGCAGCCGACGACTAGCGGATGAGACCCAGTACTTC,CASSRRLADETQYF
TRBD1,TRBV9,TRBJ1-4,-,TGTGCCAGCAGCCTCCAGACAGGGGCGGGTGAAAAACTGTTTTTT,CASSLQTGAGEKLFF
TRBD1,TRBV19,TRBJ1-2,-,TGTGCCAGTGGCGGGACAGGGGGCAACTATGGCTACACCTTC,CASGGTGGNYGYTF
TRBD1,TRBV2,TRBJ2-3,-,TGTGCCAGGGACAGGGGGCTTGGCGATACGCAGTATTTT,CARDRGLGDTQYF
TRBD1,TRBV7-6,TRBJ2-1,-,TGTGCCAGCAGCTTAGAGTCAGGGGGAAATGAGCAGTTCTTC,CASSLESGGNEQFF
-,TRBV2,TRBJ2-5,-,TGTGCCTCGCAAGTCCTATCGGGCGGGGGCGAGACCCAGTACTTC,CASQVLSGGGETQYF
-,TRBV7-2,TRBJ1-2,-,TGTGCCAGCAGCCCAGGACAGCTGTGGGATGGCTACACCTTC,CASSPGQLWDGYTF